The 3 T cell receptor beta chains below all came from one sample that was sequenced in a study of graft-versus-host responses after intestinal transplantation. The method was immunoSEQ multiplex PCR; TCRdb's version includes in-frame clones alone and lacks a portion of them. Of over 10,000 clones listed, roughly four fifths are singletons. Sample: PBMCs, taken after intestinal transplantation. Every receptor here comes from a human patient who received an intestinal transplant, so some T cells may come from the graft donor.

The chain is built from TRBV6-6 and TRBJ2-1; perhaps D is TRBD1 or TRBD2 (5 bases each). Deletions cut 8 bases from V and 7 bases from J, with 21 bases between. The CDR3 has 15 amino acids. Germline lookup yields CDR1 MNHNY and CDR2 SVGAGI (reference sequence). For the CDR3, the DNA is TGTGCCAGCTCCACCCAACCGGGACGCTCAAATGAGCAGTTCTTC. Translated, it gives CASSTQPGRSNEQFF.

The table lists this clone with a few counts. The chain employs TRBV19 and TRBJ1-5; a possible D gene is TRBD1 (5 bases). From germline, CDR1 is LNHDA and CDR2 SQIVND (reference sequence). This CDR3 contains 15 residues. The V gene lost 3 bases and the J gene lost 6 bases, with 15 bases spanning the gap. The CDR3 region is CASSITGTWGQPQHF. CDR3 coding DNA: TGTGCCAGTAGTATTACCGGGACTTGGGGTCAGCCCCAGCATTTT. Using reference TRBV19 and TRBJ1-5 for the parts outside the CDR3, the full variable domain is DGGITQSPKYLFRKEGQNVTLSCEQNLNHDAMYWYRQDPGQGLRLIYYSQIVNDFQKGDIAEGYSVSREKKESFPLTVTSAQKNPTAFYLCASSITGTWGQPQHFGDGTRLSIL.

The chain carries TRBV7-3 and TRBJ2-7; the D is unclear. Germline V gives CDR1 SGHTA, CDR2 FQGTGA. Between the trimmed V and J ends, which lost 4 bases and 12 bases, there was a span of 7 bases. This CDR3 region has 9 residues. In nucleotides, the CDR3 is TGTGCCAGCAGCTCCTCTTGGTACTTC. Protein: CASSSSWYF.